What follows is one T cell receptor beta chain and its context. Antigen unknown. The sample belongs to a study of graft-versus-host responses after intestinal transplantation. Whole-study context: Transplantation in recipients was multivisceral, liver-intestinal, or isolated intestinal. Every transplant recipient was induced with anti-thymocyte globulin, then maintained on tacrolimus and steroids for about 3 years. Study-wide findings and caveats: High graft-versus-host to host-versus-graft T cell clonal ratios marked allografts of patients with graft-donor macrochimerism. The marrow of recipients harbored GvH clones, and ileum or blood showed some of them first.

Sequencing used immunoSEQ multiplex PCR; TCRdb keeps in-frame clones, though not all of them. The repertoire includes roughly 62,000 clones, more than 75% of them detected once, and approximately 2.7% sits in the top ten. J lost 3 bases, V lost 4 bases, and 12 bases had no gene match. CDR1 SGHVS and CDR2 FQNEAQ come from the germline V gene. The CDR3 has 17 residues. The clonotype originates from a human patient who received an intestinal transplant, so some T cells may come from the graft donor. The chain uses TRBV7-8 and TRBJ2-3; 8 nucleotides align to TRBD2. Sample: PBMCs, taken about 120 days after intestinal transplantation. The CDR3 coding sequence is TGTGCCAGCAGCTCCCCTCCGGGACTAGGGGCTACAGATACGCAGTATTTT. It encodes CASSSPPGLGATDTQYF.